This T cell receptor (beta chain) was observed in a study of technical replicates of blood from several donors. CDR3 length: 15 amino acids. The J segment lost 0 bases and the V segment lost 5 bases, leaving 5 bases of the junction unmatched. Germline loops: CDR1 LGHNA, CDR2 YSLEER. The method was immunoSEQ multiplex PCR; TCRdb's version includes in-frame clones alone and lacks a portion of them. The data hold roughly 65,000 clones, with around 90% observed a single time. The receptor comes from a human donor in good health. Some clones in this sample may be carry-over from other donors' samples. This chain links TRBV4-3 with TRBJ2-5; 8 nucleotides match TRBD2. Sequencing was done on a sample of PBMCs. The CDR3 DNA reads TGCGCCAGCAGCACTCGACTAGCGTACCAAGAGACCCAGTACTTC. Translating gives CASSTRLAYQETQYF.